The 11 T cell receptor beta chains below all came from one sample that was sequenced in a study of blood T cell repertoires in COVID-19. Some clones are missing from TCRdb's copy, which holds only in-frame ones; the method was immunoSEQ multiplex PCR. The sample gives roughly 160,000 clones, roughly four fifths of which show up once; approximately 11% is in the top ten. The material sequenced was PBMCs or T cells enriched from blood (not recorded which). Every receptor here comes from a man aged 50 or older who had recovered from COVID-19.

This chain joins TRBV4-1 and TRBJ2-7, with 13 nucleotides matching TRBD2. The ends lost 0 bases at V and 3 bases at J; junction bases unmatched: 11. Germline V gene lookup returns CDR1 MGHRA and CDR2 YSYEKL. This CDR3 is built from 19 residues. CDR3 sequence: CASSQDAPGLAGFFYEQYF. CDR3 nucleotides: TGCGCCAGCAGCCAAGATGCCCCGGGACTAGCGGGATTCTTCTACGAGCAGTACTTC.

A few counts support this clone. The chain is built from TRBV5-1 and TRBJ2-2; unclear D gene. Trimming cost V 0 bases and J 2 bases, with 8 bases left between them. Germline V lookup: CDR1 SGHRS, CDR2 YFSETQ. The CDR3 has 15 residues. The CDR3 is CASSLGGTNTGELFF. The CDR3, as DNA: TGCGCCAGCAGCTTGGGAGGCACAAACACCGGGGAGCTGTTTTTT.

This clone was detected only once. The chain employs TRBV6-5 and TRBJ2-7; the match to TRBD1 covers 10 bases. CDR3 length: 15 residues. The germline gives CDR1 MNHEY, CDR2 SVGAGI. Trimming cost V 6 bases and J 3 bases; bases outside gene matches: 8. CDR3 DNA: TGTGCCAGCAGGGGGGGACAGGGGTCCCTCTACGAGCAGTACTTC. It yields the protein CASRGGQGSLYEQYF.

The V and J genes are TRBV2 and TRBJ2-7; 10 bases map to TRBD1. The V segment lost 6 bases and the J segment 6 bases; nucleotides outside the gene matches: 8. CDR1 is SNHLY, CDR2 FYNNEI, per germline. The CDR3 loop spans 14 amino acids. Here the CDR3 reads CASRGTGERGEQYF. DNA of the CDR3: TGTGCCAGCAGGGGGACAGGGGAACGTGGCGAGCAGTACTTC.

V usage is TRBV14 and J usage is TRBJ2-3; D is unclear. The V end was cut by 2 bases, the J end by 0 bases, with 6 bases between. The CDR3 runs to 14 residues. Germline CDR1 SGHDN, CDR2 FVKESK. As DNA, the CDR3 is TGTGCCAGCAGCCAAATGACTAGCACAGATACGCAGTATTTT. It translates to CASSQMTSTDTQYF. The variable domain in full, with the rest retrieved from reference TRBV14 and TRBJ2-3, is EAGVTQFPSHSVIEKGQTVTLRCDPISGHDNLYWYRRVMGKEIKFLLHFVKESKQDESGMPNNRFLAERTGGTYSTLKVQPAELEDSGVYFCASSQMTSTDTQYFGPGTRLTVL.

V and J are TRBV19 and TRBJ2-7; D is unresolved. CDR3 length: 15 residues. CDR1 is LNHDA and CDR2 is SQIVND in the germline V gene (reference sequence). V was clipped by 5 bases and J by 2 bases, with 16 bases between them. CDR3 region: CASSPTPTLAYEQYF. CDR3 DNA: TGTGCCAGTAGTCCGACTCCCACCTTGGCCTACGAGCAGTACTTC.

DNA of the CDR3: TGTGCCAGCAGAGACAGTGGCTCTGGGGCCAACGTCCTGACTTTC. This translates into CASRDSGSGANVLTF. The chain has TRBV27 and TRBJ2-6; possible D gene TRBD1, 5 bases. The V and J ends lost 6 bases and 0 bases respectively, with 9 bases between them. Germline V lookup: CDR1 MNHEY, CDR2 SMNVEV (reference sequence). This CDR3 region has 15 residues.

This clone was counted between two and nine times. DNA for the CDR3: TGTGCCAGCAGCCAAGGCCGACTACCCATAGCGGGAGGTTTCCAAGAGACCCAGTACTTC. This gives the protein CASSQGRLPIAGGFQETQYF. V is TRBV3-1 (or the pseudogene TRBV3-2) and J is TRBJ2-5; 10 nucleotides line up with TRBD2. The CDR3 totals 20 residues. The J segment lost 1 base and the V segment lost 1 base, leaving 15 bases of the junction unmatched. The V gene's germline CDR1 is LGHDT and CDR2 YNNKEL (reference sequence).

This chain links TRBV27 with TRBJ1-3, with D possibly TRBD1 on 6 matching bases. Germline CDR1 MNHEY, CDR2 SMNVEV (reference sequence). The CDR3 is made up of 12 amino acids. Deletions cut 8 bases from V and 2 bases from J, with 7 bases between. The CDR3, as DNA: TGTGCCAGCGCAGGGGCTGGAAACACCATATATTTT. It specifies CASAGAGNTIYF.

The count of this clone is one. The gene calls are TRBV25-1 and TRBJ2-2; 14 bases fit TRBD2. V lost 4 bases and J lost 6; bases outside the gene matches: 10. This CDR3 spans 18 amino acids. Germline V gene data show CDR1 as MGHDK and CDR2 as SYGVNS. The CDR3 reads CASSVQGLAGEAAGELFF. CDR3 in DNA: TGTGCCAGCAGTGTCCAGGGACTAGCGGGAGAGGCGGCCGGGGAGCTGTTTTTT. The whole variable domain, filled in from reference TRBV25-1 and TRBJ2-2, reads EADIYQTPRYLVIGTGKKITLECSQTMGHDKMYWYQQDPGMELHLIHYSYGVNSTEKGDLSSESTVSRIRTEHFPLTLESARPSHTSQYLCASSVQGLAGEAAGELFFGEGSRLTVL.

This clone was picked up a small number of times. This rearrangement joins TRBV12-3 or TRBV12-4 to TRBJ1-2; the D gene is possibly TRBD1 (5 bases). Trimming took 3 bases from V and 6 from J, leaving 11 bases between them. The CDR3 is 13 amino acids. The CDR3 DNA is TGTGCCAGCAGTTTTGCAGGGAGGCATGGCTACACCTTC. It codes for CASSFAGRHGYTF.